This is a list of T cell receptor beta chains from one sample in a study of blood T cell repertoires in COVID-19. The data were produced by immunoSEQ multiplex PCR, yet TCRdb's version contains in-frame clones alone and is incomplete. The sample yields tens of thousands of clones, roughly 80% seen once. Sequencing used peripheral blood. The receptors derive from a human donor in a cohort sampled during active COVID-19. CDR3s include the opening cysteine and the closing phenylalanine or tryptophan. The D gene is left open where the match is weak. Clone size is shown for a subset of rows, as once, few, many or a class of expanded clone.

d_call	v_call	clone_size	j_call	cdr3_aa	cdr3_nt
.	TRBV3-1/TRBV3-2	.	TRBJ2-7	CASSLSNEQYF	TGTGCCAGCAGCCTGAGCAACGAGCAGTACTTC
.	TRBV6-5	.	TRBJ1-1	CASKSGVGAFF	TGTGCCAGCAAGTCCGGGGTTGGGGCTTTCTTT
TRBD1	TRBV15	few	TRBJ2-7	CATSSVGRQGNYEQYF	TGTGCCACCAGCTCTGTGGGACGACAGGGAAACTACGAGCAGTACTTC
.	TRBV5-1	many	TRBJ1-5	CASSSEGGNQPQHF	TGCGCCAGCAGCTCAGAAGGAGGCAATCAGCCCCAGCATTTT
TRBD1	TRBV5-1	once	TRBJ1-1	CASSLQGGVETEAFF	TGCGCCAGCAGCTTACAGGGGGGCGTGGAGACTGAAGCTTTCTTT
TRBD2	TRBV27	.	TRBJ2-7	CASSSNRASGSYEQYF	TGTGCCAGCAGCTCCAACCGGGCTAGCGGGAGCTACGAGCAGTACTTC
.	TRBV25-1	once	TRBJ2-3	CASSQGGAQYF	TGTGCCAGCAGTCAAGGGGGGGCGCAGTATTTT
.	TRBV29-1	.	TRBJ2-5	CSVEDWGSGGETQYF	TGCAGCGTTGAAGATTGGGGCAGTGGGGGGGAGACCCAGTACTTC
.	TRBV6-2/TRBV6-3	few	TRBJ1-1	CASSKSVGRIMNTEAFF	TGTGCCAGCAGCAAGTCGGTGGGGCGTATCATGAACACTGAAGCTTTCTTT
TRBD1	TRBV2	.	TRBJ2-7	CASIQEQGRSEQYF	TGTGCCAGTATACAAGAACAGGGGCGTTCCGAGCAGTACTTC
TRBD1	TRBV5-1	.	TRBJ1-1	CASSLQGASEAFF	TGCGCCAGCAGCTTACAGGGGGCTTCTGAAGCTTTCTTT
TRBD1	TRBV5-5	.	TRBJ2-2	CASSVTGAGTGELFF	TGTGCCAGCAGCGTCACAGGGGCGGGCACCGGGGAGCTGTTTTTT
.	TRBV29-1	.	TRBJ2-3	CSVDQGNTDTQYF	TGCAGCGTTGATCAGGGAAACACAGATACGCAGTATTTT
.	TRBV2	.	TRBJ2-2	CASNVKNTGELFF	TGTGCCAGCAATGTCAAGAACACCGGGGAGCTGTTTTTT
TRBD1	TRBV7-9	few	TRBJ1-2	CASSPEPWGQGDYGYTF	TGTGCCAGCAGCCCCGAGCCATGGGGACAGGGCGACTATGGCTACACCTTC
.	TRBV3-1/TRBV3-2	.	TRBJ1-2	CASSQDTGGLGYTF	TGTGCCAGCAGCCAAGATACGGGGGGCCTTGGCTACACCTTC
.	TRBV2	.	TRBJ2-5	CASGPRGQETQYF	TGTGCCAGCGGTCCAAGGGGGCAAGAGACCCAGTACTTC
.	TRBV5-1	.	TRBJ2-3	CASSLDHRAQTQYF	TGCGCCAGCAGCTTGGACCACAGGGCACAGACGCAGTATTTT
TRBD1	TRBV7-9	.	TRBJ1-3	CASSLKVGTGSGNTIYF	TGTGCCAGCAGCTTAAAGGTCGGGACAGGGTCTGGAAACACCATATATTTT
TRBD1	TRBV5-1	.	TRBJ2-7	CASSWGTAYEQYF	TGCGCCAGCAGCTGGGGGACAGCTTACGAGCAGTACTTC
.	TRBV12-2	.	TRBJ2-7	CASRLEREQYF	TGTGCAAGTCGCTTGGAGAGGGAGCAGTACTTC
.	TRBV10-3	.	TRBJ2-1	CAIGSGRGGAANEQFF	TGTGCCATCGGTTCCGGAAGGGGGGGGGCCGCTAATGAGCAGTTCTTC